These 10 T cell receptor beta chains were sequenced from one sample in a study of shared clonotypes between healthy human individuals. Sequencing was performed with immunoSEQ multiplex PCR; in TCRdb, only in-frame clones are kept and a portion is missing. The sample consists of 950,000 to 1,100,000 clones, roughly 80% of them appearing once. Sample: memory CD4+ T cells sorted from blood. Subset here: CD45RA-negative fraction. Receptors were obtained from a man between 18 and 29 years old in good health.

The V and J genes are TRBV30 and TRBJ1-6; the D is unclear. The germline V gene encodes CDR1 GTSNPN and CDR2 SVGIG (reference sequence). The V end lost 4 bases, the J end lost 0 bases, and 13 bases lay between the germline ends. This CDR3 region has 16 residues. In DNA, the CDR3 is TGTGCCTGGAAATATGAGACGAGCTCCTATAATTCACCCCTCCACTTT. It translates to CAWKYETSSYNSPLHF.

In this sample, this clone turned up a few times. The V gene is TRBV6-1, the J gene TRBJ2-2; TRBD1 or TRBD2 may be the D gene (5 bases each). There are 12 residues in the CDR3. Germline values: CDR1 MNHNS, CDR2 SASEGT. V was pared by 8 bases and J by 9 bases, with 13 bases between. The DNA for the CDR3 is TGTGCCAGCGGTCCGGGGCGGAGGGAGCTGTTTTTT. Its translation: CASGPGRRELFF.

The chain employs TRBV19 and TRBJ1-1; D is unclear. Germline assignment: CDR1 LNHDA and CDR2 SQIVND (reference sequence). V was cut by 7 bases and J by 7 bases, with 25 bases left in between. CDR3 size: 16 residues. Here the CDR3 reads CASTDPAGPGYFEAFF. The CDR3 bases are TGTGCCAGTACCGATCCGGCAGGCCCGGGATACTTTGAAGCTTTCTTT.

The chain is built from TRBV30 and TRBJ2-7; the D is unclear. Per the germline V gene, CDR1 is GTSNPN and CDR2 is SVGIG (reference sequence). The V end was cut by 1 base, the J end by 7 bases, with 11 bases between. The CDR3 has 12 amino acids. Here the CDR3 reads CAWSEGQGEQYF. CDR3 DNA: TGTGCCTGGAGTGAGGGCCAAGGGGAGCAGTACTTC.

This clone appeared a few times. The identical CDR3 is also encoded by other nucleotide sequences in the sample. The genes are TRBV5-1 and TRBJ2-7, with 10 bases that match TRBD1. The CDR3 is 14 residues long. Germline loops: CDR1 SGHRS, CDR2 YFSETQ. With V trimmed by 0 bases and J by 4 bases, 1 base remained unmatched. CDR3 bases: TGCGCCAGCAGCTTGGGGACAGGGGGATACGAGCAGTACTTC. Protein product: CASSLGTGGYEQYF.

CDR3 amino acids: CASSPETTDTQYF. The CDR3 coding sequence is TGTGCCAGCAGCCCCGAAACCACAGATACGCAGTATTTT. The chain has TRBV7-2 and TRBJ2-3; no reliable D call. Trimming removed 5 bases at V and 2 bases at J, with 8 bases between. From germline, CDR1 is SGHTA and CDR2 FQGNSA. The CDR3 has 13 residues. Filled out from reference TRBV7-2 and TRBJ2-3, the complete variable domain reads GAGVSQSPSNKVTEKGKDVELRCDPISGHTALYWYRQSLGQGLEFLIYFQGNSAPDKSGLPSDRFSAERTGGSVSTLTIQRTQQEDSAVYLCASSPETTDTQYFGPGTRLTVL.

The gene calls are TRBV29-1 and TRBJ2-3, with TRBD2 matching 14 bases. The germline V gene has CDR1 SQVTM and CDR2 ANQGSEA. Trimming cost V 2 bases and J 4 bases; bases outside gene matches: 17. The CDR3 spans 20 residues. CDR3 residues: CSVERFISGTSGSRADTQYF. The CDR3 DNA sequence: TGCAGCGTTGAACGGTTTATCTCCGGGACTAGCGGGAGCAGGGCAGATACGCAGTATTTT.

A few counts support this clone. The chain links TRBV6-1 to TRBJ2-2; 8 nucleotides match TRBD1. V was clipped by 4 bases and J by 4 bases; unmatched bases: 11. Germline-derived CDR1 and CDR2 are MNHNS and SASEGT. The CDR3 has 17 residues. The CDR3 coding sequence is TGTGCCAGCAGTGTAGGCAGGGGGCGCGAAGCCACCGGGGAGCTGTTTTTT. This encodes CASSVGRGREATGELFF.

Only a few counts were recorded for this clone. CDR3 nucleotides: TGCGCCAGCAGCCAAGAATGGGCCAGGAGCCACTCTGGAAACACCATATATTTT. Protein sequence: CASSQEWARSHSGNTIYF. The chain joins TRBV4-3 to TRBJ1-3; D is undetermined. The CDR3 is 18 amino acids. Trimming removed 0 bases at V and 0 bases at J, with 15 bases between. Germline V gene data show CDR1 as LGHNA and CDR2 as YSLEER.

The chain links TRBV7-6 to TRBJ2-7; 9 bases map to TRBD2. The CDR3 contains 15 residues. V trimming: 5 bases; J trimming: 5 bases; junction bases outside the gene matches: 10. CDR1 and CDR2 (germline): SGHVS, FNYEAQ. The DNA for the CDR3 is TGTGCCAGCAGCGTCGGGACTAGCCGTGCGCACGAGCAGTACTTC. It specifies CASSVGTSRAHEQYF.